One sample yielded the 6 T cell receptor beta chains listed below, sequenced in a study of T-cell reconstitution after alpha-beta-depleted transplantation in children (dated by TCRdb to between 2015 and 2016). Receptors were amplified or captured by PCR. The sequencing machine was an Illumina HiSeq 2500. TCR libraries were prepared with molecular barcoding, using unique molecular identifiers to normalize TCRbeta repertoire quantification. TCRdb reprocessed the public reads (quality trimming at Q25 with fastp, clone calling with MiXCR) and kept in-frame beta chains. One record per CDR3 amino acid sequence lists the most common genes and DNA. Within this sample are hundreds of thousands of distinct CDR3 sequences, with 15% to 20% of them counted one time only. The leading ten clones occupy 0.9% to 1.2% of the sample. The sample was PBMCs from the stem cell graft donor, taken from the stem cell graft. These receptors originate from a human donor who donated a stem cell graft to a child with acute myeloid leukemia.

There are many counts of this clonotype. V and J are TRBV6-1 and TRBJ2-1; TRBD1 agrees at 7 bases. The V and J ends lost 7 bases and 6 bases, in that order; junction bases with no gene match: 12. The CDR3 totals 15 residues. From germline, CDR1 is MNHNS and CDR2 SASEGT. CDR3 residues: CASIWVGDSPNEQFF. Written as DNA, the CDR3 is TGTGCCAGCATATGGGTTGGGGACAGCCCCAATGAGCAGTTCTTC.

This clonotype came up many times. The CDR3 region is CSGEGRGRYNEQFF. The DNA for the CDR3 is TGCAGTGGGGAGGGCAGGGGGCGATACAATGAGCAGTTCTTC. The J gene is TRBJ2-1, the V gene TRBV20-1, with D perhaps matching TRBD1 (8 bases). The germline CDR1 and CDR2 sequences are DFQATT and SNEGSKA (reference sequence). V lost 7 bases and J 4 bases, leaving 17 bases between the germline ends. CDR3 length: 14 amino acids.

This clonotype came up many times. This chain uses TRBV9 with TRBJ2-7; 10 bases are shared with TRBD2. Losses at the gene ends were 0 bases for V and 4 bases for J; bases not matched to a gene: 4. Germline V gene data show CDR1 as SGDLS and CDR2 as YYNGEE. The CDR3 loop spans 15 amino acids. The CDR3 reads CASSVAASGGYEQYF. The CDR3 bases are TGTGCCAGCAGCGTAGCGGCTAGCGGGGGTTACGAGCAGTACTTC.

This clonotype was seen at least ten times. The rearrangement joins TRBV5-1 to TRBJ1-1; D gene unclear. Per germline, CDR1 SGHRS and CDR2 YFSETQ. This CDR3 contains 13 residues. Trimming shortened V by 6 bases and J by 1 base, and 10 bases separated the two germline ends. The CDR3 protein is CASTPDGNTEAFF. CDR3 sequence (DNA): TGCGCCAGCACCCCGGACGGGAACACTGAAGCTTTCTTT.

This clonotype showed up just a few times. The chain couples TRBV5-1 to TRBJ2-1, with 9 nucleotides matching TRBD1. CDR3 length equals 13 residues. V shed 7 bases, J shed 12 bases, and the junction held 11 bases outside the gene matches. CDR1 is SGHRS and CDR2 is YFSETQ in the germline V gene. The CDR3 region is CASGQGNRRGQFF. Here the CDR3 DNA reads TGCGCCAGCGGACAGGGGAATCGGAGGGGGCAGTTCTTC.

The rearrangement links TRBV11-2 to TRBJ1-6; no firm D call. Per the germline V gene, CDR1 is SGHAT and CDR2 is FQNNGV. This CDR3 has 14 amino acids. Trimming left V 4 bases short and J 8 bases short, with 12 bases between. CDR3 bases: TGTGCCAGCAGCTCCGTAGTGGGCTATTCACCCCTCCACTTT. Encoded protein: CASSSVVGYSPLHF. Using reference TRBV11-2 and TRBJ1-6 for the parts outside the CDR3, the full variable domain is EAGVAQSPRYKIIEKRQSVAFWCNPISGHATLYWYQQILGQGPKLLIQFQNNGVVDDSQLPKDRFSAERLKGVDSTLKIQPAKLEDSAVYLCASSSVVGYSPLHFGNGTRLTVT.